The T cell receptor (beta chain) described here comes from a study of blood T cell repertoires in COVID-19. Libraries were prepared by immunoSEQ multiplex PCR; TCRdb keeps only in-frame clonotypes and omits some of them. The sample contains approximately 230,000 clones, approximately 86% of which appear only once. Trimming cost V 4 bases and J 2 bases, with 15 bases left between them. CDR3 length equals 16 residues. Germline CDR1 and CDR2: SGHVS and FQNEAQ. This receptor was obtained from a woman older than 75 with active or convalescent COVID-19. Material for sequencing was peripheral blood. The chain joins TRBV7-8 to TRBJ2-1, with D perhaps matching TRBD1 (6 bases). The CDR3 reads CASSSGVGRAYNEQFF. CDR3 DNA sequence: TGTGCCAGCAGCTCAGGGGTCGGCAGGGCCTACAATGAGCAGTTCTTC.